This TCR beta chain was identified during a study of cytomegalovirus exposure and HLA in healthy donors. This CDR3 has 16 amino acids. A word on this clone: Its antigen is undetermined.

Researchers ran the PCR with 60 Vbeta and 13 Jbeta primers. Sequencing was performed with immunoSEQ multiplex PCR; in TCRdb, only in-frame clones are kept and a portion is missing. Here the sample spans 160,000 or so clones, about 69% being singletons. Study-level results: Because they were indistinguishable, some V segments, including TRBV6-2 and TRBV6-3, were excluded.

The chain is built from TRBV21-1 and TRBJ1-6; the D call of TRBD1 is as the table states it, not checked on the DNA. TRBV21-1 is reported as a pseudogene. The sequenced sample was PBMCs. The TCR was taken from a human donor in good health. CDR3 sequence reads: CATLRQGRPYNSPLHF. The CDR3 bases are TGTGCCACCCTTCGACAGGGGAGGCCCTATAATTCACCCCTCCACTTT.